This T cell receptor beta chain came from a study of T cell responses to AZD1222 COVID-19 vaccine. Study outcomes and limitations: Among spike-specific TCRs, nearly half reportedly target unmutated variant regions.

Turning to this clone: Its antigen is undetermined.

Trimming cost V 0 bases and J 8 bases, with 16 bases left between them. This CDR3 is 15 amino acids long. Germline-derived CDR1 and CDR2 are SGHTA and FQGNSA. Only in-frame clones appear in the TCRdb table, and some are missing; sequencing was by immunoSEQ multiplex PCR. The sample records some 170,000 clones, approximately 91% being singletons. Sequencing was performed on peripheral blood, taken on day 0 of AZD1222 vaccination. The receptor comes from an adult in good health. The rearrangement links TRBV7-2 to TRBJ1-1; D gene uncertain. The CDR3 here is CASSLAAELGAEAFF. In DNA, the CDR3 is TGTGCCAGCAGCTTAGCGGCAGAGTTGGGCGCCGAAGCTTTCTTT.